Presented here are 14 T cell receptor beta chains from one specimen sequenced in a study of T cell responses to AZD1222 COVID-19 vaccine. Method: immunoSEQ multiplex PCR; TCRdb's copy keeps in-frame clones and lacks some. The sample yields 150,000 to 200,000 clones, approximately 90% seen once. The source material was peripheral blood, sampled on day 0 of AZD1222 vaccination. The receptors shown here come from an adult in good health.

V gene TRBV9 combines with J gene TRBJ1-4; a possible D gene is TRBD1 (5 bases). V was clipped by 4 bases and J by 12 bases, with 13 bases between them. This CDR3 is built from 12 residues. Germline CDR1 SGDLS, CDR2 YYNGEE. The CDR3 sequence: CASSSSREELFF. CDR3 DNA sequence: TGTGCCAGCAGCTCATCCAGGGAGGAACTGTTTTTT.

The chain is built from TRBV18 and TRBJ1-2, with D uncertain. The germline V and J ends were trimmed by 6 bases and 6 bases, with 11 bases remaining between them. In germline, CDR1 is KGHSH, CDR2 LQKENI. The CDR3 is 12 amino acids. CDR3 in DNA: TGTGCCAGCTCCCCGAACTGGAATGGCTACACCTTC. This translates into CASSPNWNGYTF.

This rearrangement joins TRBV7-2 to TRBJ2-1; 15 bases fit TRBD2. Germline-derived CDR1 and CDR2 are SGHTA and FQGNSA. V dropped 5 bases and J dropped 8; count of bases not matched to a gene: 10. This CDR3 spans 17 amino acids. The CDR3 sequence: CASSLGTSGGLVDEQFF. DNA of the CDR3: TGTGCCAGCAGCCTAGGGACTAGCGGGGGGCTAGTGGATGAGCAGTTCTTC.

This sequence joins TRBV15 and TRBJ1-2, with TRBD1 identical over 11 bases. Germline values: CDR1 LNHNV, CDR2 YYDKDF (reference sequence). J gave up 5 bases and V 1 base, and 3 bases lay outside the gene matches. The CDR3 runs to 15 residues. Written as DNA, the CDR3 is TGTGCCACCAGCAGAGCCGGGACAGGGGGGTATGGCTACACCTTC. This gives the protein CATSRAGTGGYGYTF.

The gene calls are TRBV11-1 and TRBJ1-2; possible D gene TRBD1, 6 bases. V gave up 5 bases and J gave up 0 bases, with 7 bases separating them. Germline V CDR1 and CDR2: SGHAT, FQDESV (reference sequence). There are 13 residues in the CDR3. The CDR3, as DNA: TGTGCCAGCAGCCGGACAGCTAACTATGGCTACACCTTC. This sequence encodes CASSRTANYGYTF.

The chain uses TRBV6-2 or TRBV6-3 and TRBJ2-3; D gene ambiguous. Germline V gene data show CDR1 as MNHEY and CDR2 as SVGEGT. Trimming removed 2 bases from V and 5 bases from J, with 11 bases in between. The CDR3 has 14 residues. The CDR3 bases are TGTGCCAGCAGTTACGGAATTTCACAAGATACGCAGTATTTT. This translates into CASSYGISQDTQYF.

The chain joins TRBV20-1 to TRBJ1-5; maybe TRBD1 (6 bases). Germline CDR1 and CDR2: DFQATT and SNEGSKA (reference sequence). The CDR3 has 14 residues. V was pared by 3 bases and J by 5 bases, with 14 bases between. The CDR3, as DNA: TGCAGTGCTAGTTTAGGACAGCCGTATCAGCCCCAGCATTTT. The encoded protein is CSASLGQPYQPQHF.

The gene calls are TRBV3-1 (or the pseudogene TRBV3-2) and TRBJ2-2; 9 bases align to TRBD1. This CDR3 is 15 amino acids long. Looked up from germline, CDR1 is LGHDT and CDR2 is YNNKEL (reference sequence). Trimming cost V 4 bases and J 4 bases; bases outside gene matches: 4. In DNA, the CDR3 is TGTGCCAGCAGCCGACCGGACAGGGGCACCGGGGAGCTGTTTTTT. It encodes CASSRPDRGTGELFF.

The J gene is TRBJ1-1, the V gene TRBV29-1, with D uncertain. The CDR3 has 12 amino acids. The germline CDR1 and CDR2 sequences are SQVTM and ANQGSEA. V gave up 7 bases and J gave up 4 bases, with 13 bases separating them. The CDR3 sequence: CSGKQTSTEAFF. The CDR3 DNA follows: TGCAGCGGTAAACAGACGAGCACTGAAGCTTTCTTT.

The chain combines TRBV5-4 with TRBJ2-7, with 10 bases fitting TRBD1. The CDR3 has 15 amino acids. CDR1 is SGHNT and CDR2 is YYREEE in the germline V gene (reference sequence). Trimming removed 4 bases from V and 0 bases from J; junction bases left unmatched: 4. The DNA of the CDR3 is TGTGCCAGCAGCCCGGGACAGGGGCTCTCCTACGAGCAGTACTTC. Amino acids: CASSPGQGLSYEQYF.

The chain has TRBV9 and TRBJ1-1; TRBD1 aligns across 8 bases. Germline V lookup: CDR1 SGDLS, CDR2 YYNGEE. V trimming: 3 bases; J trimming: 11 bases; junction bases outside the gene matches: 6. The CDR3 is made up of 12 amino acids. CDR3 DNA sequence: TGTGCCAGCAGCGGGACAGGGAGGGAGGCTTTCTTT. Protein: CASSGTGREAFF. The full variable domain, rest sourced from reference TRBV9 and TRBJ1-1, is DSGVTQTPKHLITATGQRVTLRCSPRSGDLSVYWYQQSLDQGLQFLIQYYNGEERAKGNILERFSAQQFPDLHSELNLSSLELGDSALYFCASSGTGREAFFGQGTRLTVV.

This rearrangement joins TRBV6-4 to TRBJ2-7, with no clear D. The CDR3 extends over 12 amino acids. Per the germline V gene, CDR1 is MRHNA and CDR2 is SNTAGT. V lost 5 bases and J lost 1, with 6 bases in between. This chain's CDR3 is CASSRPSYEQYF. The CDR3, as DNA: TGTGCCAGCAGTCGGCCGTCCTACGAGCAGTACTTC.

J is TRBJ2-3 and V is TRBV2; 13 positions match TRBD2. CDR3 size: 16 residues. Trimming cost V 6 bases and J 4 bases; bases outside gene matches: 7. Germline V gene lookup returns CDR1 SNHLY and CDR2 FYNNEI. CDR3 nucleotide sequence: TGTGCCAGCAGGACTAGCGGGGGGTTGGGCGCAGATACGCAGTATTTT. Protein: CASRTSGGLGADTQYF.

CDR3 sequence: CASSLARGIIGNTIYF. The CDR3 DNA reads TGTGCCAGCAGCTTAGCAAGGGGGATAATTGGAAACACCATATATTTT. This rearrangement joins TRBV7-2 to TRBJ1-3, with D perhaps TRBD1 (6 bases). V gave up 0 bases and J gave up 3 bases, with 12 bases separating them. Germline V gene lookup returns CDR1 SGHTA and CDR2 FQGNSA. This CDR3 has 16 residues.